This T cell receptor beta chain originates from a study of Graves' ophthalmopathy and Graves' hyperthyroidism (dated by TCRdb to the late 2010s). Regarding the research as a whole: Peripheral blood was collected at initial diagnosis, prior to any treatment. The study used signatures of the TCR beta repertoire to tell Graves' ophthalmopathy apart from Graves' hyperthyroidism and to predict which patients would progress to ophthalmopathy. In total, 135 blood samples were TCR-sequenced: 40 to 45 ophthalmopathy, around 75 hyperthyroidism and roughly 17 hyperthyroidism-to-ophthalmopathy patients. To explore V-J signatures that distinguish ophthalmopathy from hyperthyroidism, a discovery set of about 99 patients was enrolled, made up of under 50 with ophthalmopathy and around 60 with stable hyperthyroidism. An independent validation cohort comprised around 19 hyperthyroidism patients and roughly 15 patients who later progressed from hyperthyroidism to ophthalmopathy. In more than five hyperthyroidism patients, the T-cell repertoires found in thyroid tissue were compared with those found in blood. Following sample collection, hyperthyroidism patients were given methimazole at a starting dose of 30 mg daily, and ophthalmopathy patients were given high-dose intravenous methylprednisolone. The roughly 100 discovery patients were divided at random into training and test sets in a 7:3 ratio.

In its sample, this clonotype was seen many times. Which antigen it targets is not known. Per-nucleotide qualities are absent, and no much larger clonotype sits a single base away. The ophthalmopathy patients had moderately to severely active disease, with a Clinical Activity Score of 3 or higher, a NOSPECS grade of 4 or higher, and a disease duration of less than 3 months. Patients with other autoimmune diseases, uncontrolled infections, pregnancy or lactation were excluded from the study. Diagnosis was based on clinical symptoms, serum thyroxine, TRAb, thyroid ultrasound and orbital computed tomography. PBMCs were isolated from 10 ml of fresh peripheral blood by Ficoll-Paque density gradient centrifugation. Total RNA was extracted using Trizol reagent, and RNA quality was checked on an Agilent 2100 Bioanalyzer. For repertoire sequencing, the TCR beta CDR3 regions were amplified from RNA transcripts. HTBI primers and the Qiagen OneStep RT-PCR kit were used in a first-round RT-PCR, which was followed by a second-round multiplex PCR, size selection and purification. Libraries were sequenced on an Illumina HiSeq2000 using paired-end 100 bp reads. In the authors' own workflow: SOAPnuke was used to process the reads, removing any read that contained adapters or uncalled bases, had a mean Phred below 15, or lacked an exact match to the constant primer or identifier. COPE v1.2.5 was used to merge the high-quality paired reads. Each unique nucleotide sequence was treated as a clonotype, and MiTCR v1.1 was used to align the clonotypes to the IMGT TRB V, D and J references. Only V-J combinations with frequency above 0.0001 were analysed, covering approximately 99% of repertoires. For each V-J combination, a TCR clonal expansion and chaos score was defined as the ratio of F50 clonal expansion to chaos observed in the TCRdist matrix. Features were reduced by Welch's t-statistics and random forest to approximately 13 V-J combinations, which fed a naive Bayes classifier. The Morisita-Horn index was used to measure how similar the thyroid and blood repertoires were. TCRdb passed the public sequencing reads through fastp at Q25 and MiXCR, retaining productive beta sequences. Identical CDR3 protein sequences are pooled into one entry, listed with their most common genes and DNA. It is TCRdb's table, rather than the study itself, that gives the V and J calls and clone size. Within this sample are some 390,000 distinct CDR3 sequences, with 15% to 20% of them counted one time only. The ten largest clones add up to 1.5% to 2% of the sample.

V lost 8 bases and J lost 1 base; the stretch between them is 11 bases long. The germline V gene (reference sequence) sets CDR1 to MNHEY and CDR2 to SMNVEV. From the cysteine through the phenylalanine, the CDR3 covers 13 amino acids. Solely the CDR3 DNA is kept, with 39 bases framed from the first base. Study-level results and caveats: In validation, the model predicted ophthalmopathy progression with 70.59% sensitivity and roughly 72% specificity; 12 predicted patients were CT-confirmed with GO in a median of around 6.5 months. No statistical method was used to predetermine the sample size, and group allocation was not hidden from the investigators. Most expanded thyroid clonotypes with a frequency above 0.001 also appeared in blood, which suggests that blood repertoires may reflect the immune response in the thyroid. Ophthalmopathy was separated from stable hyperthyroidism by the 13-signature model with roughly 90% sensitivity and about 81% specificity in cross-validation and with 80%/75% in the test set.

This sequence originates from a young woman with Graves' ophthalmopathy. Donor details come from another sample of the same person, matched by shared clones. Material for sequencing was peripheral blood. Here the chain combines TRBV27 and TRBJ1-1; confidence is insufficient to name the D gene. The CDR3 region has the sequence CASRSKPNTEAFF. DNA sequence: TGTGCCAGCCGGTCCAAACCGAACACTGAAGCTTTCTTT.